These T cell receptor beta chains were read from a single sample in a study of T-cell reconstitution after alpha-beta-depleted transplantation in children. TCRdb fed the PCR reads into MiXCR, producing one record per CDR3 protein. This sample yields 670,000 or so distinct CDR3 sequences, of which around 14% are seen a single time; approximately 0.8% belongs to the top ten. Source: PBMCs, taken before TCRalphabeta/CD19-depleted stem cell transplant. These receptor sequences come from a girl aged 2-9 years with congenital amegakaryocytic thrombocytopenia, due to receive a stem cell transplant. Both conserved end residues are part of each CDR3. The order of the fields is J gene, D gene, CDR3 length, clone size, V gene, CDR3 DNA, CDR3 protein. D genes are given only for firm matches. The listing skips clone size in some rows; elsewhere it reads once, few, many or a size class.

j_call: TRBJ2-5
d_call: -
cdr3_length: 16
clone_size: -
v_call: TRBV5-1
cdr3_nt: TGCGCCAGCAGCCTTGAACAGACAGGCTCGCGGGAGACCCAGTACTTC
cdr3_aa: CASSLEQTGSRETQYF

j_call: TRBJ2-3
d_call: TRBD2
cdr3_length: 15
clone_size: many
v_call: TRBV20-1
cdr3_nt: TGCAGTGCCGGGCCGGGACTAGAGACTGCGGATACGCAGTATTTT
cdr3_aa: CSAGPGLETADTQYF

j_call: TRBJ2-3
d_call: -
cdr3_length: 13
clone_size: many
v_call: TRBV7-8
cdr3_nt: TGTGCCAGCAGCTTAGTCAGCCAAGATACGCAGTATTTT
cdr3_aa: CASSLVSQDTQYF

j_call: TRBJ2-3
d_call: TRBD1
cdr3_length: 16
clone_size: -
v_call: TRBV7-9
cdr3_nt: TGTGCCAGCAGCTCACGAGGGACAGGGAGCACAGATACGCAGTATTTT
cdr3_aa: CASSSRGTGSTDTQYF

j_call: TRBJ2-3
d_call: TRBD2
cdr3_length: 17
clone_size: -
v_call: TRBV5-1
cdr3_nt: TGCGCCAGCAGATCGACTAGCGGGAGAAGTCCCCCAGATACGCAGTATTTT
cdr3_aa: CASRSTSGRSPPDTQYF

j_call: TRBJ1-5
d_call: TRBD1
cdr3_length: 16
clone_size: few
v_call: TRBV7-2
cdr3_nt: TGTGCCAGCAGCAGGACAGGGGCAAATCAGGATCAGCCCCAGCATTTT
cdr3_aa: CASSRTGANQDQPQHF

j_call: TRBJ2-5
d_call: -
cdr3_length: 16
clone_size: many
v_call: TRBV12-3/TRBV12-4
cdr3_nt: TGTGCCAGCAGTTTACGTCGAGGGGAAGTCAAAGAGACCCAGTACTTC
cdr3_aa: CASSLRRGEVKETQYF

j_call: TRBJ1-5
d_call: TRBD1
cdr3_length: 18
clone_size: few
v_call: TRBV4-1
cdr3_nt: TGCGCCAGCAGCCCCGTCTTAGGACTGACAGGGTTCAATCAGCCCCAGCATTTT
cdr3_aa: CASSPVLGLTGFNQPQHF

j_call: TRBJ1-5
d_call: -
cdr3_length: 14
clone_size: -
v_call: TRBV5-5
cdr3_nt: TGTGCCAGCAATAGCGGGACTCCCACAGATACGCAGCATTTT
cdr3_aa: CASNSGTPTDTQHF

j_call: TRBJ1-4
d_call: -
cdr3_length: 14
clone_size: many
v_call: TRBV7-2
cdr3_nt: TGTGCCAGCAGTCAGGGACCTCGCAATGAAAAACTGTTTTTT
cdr3_aa: CASSQGPRNEKLFF

j_call: TRBJ2-2
d_call: TRBD2
cdr3_length: 14
clone_size: few
v_call: TRBV20-1
cdr3_nt: TGCAGTGCTGGAGCGGGAGTTGTCCCCGGGGAGCTGTTTTTT
cdr3_aa: CSAGAGVVPGELFF

j_call: TRBJ2-1
d_call: -
cdr3_length: 16
clone_size: -
v_call: TRBV29-1
cdr3_nt: TGCAGCGTTGAAGATCTGGCCAGCGGGCTCCTGGATGGGCAGTTCTTC
cdr3_aa: CSVEDLASGLLDGQFF

j_call: TRBJ1-2
d_call: -
cdr3_length: 19
clone_size: -
v_call: TRBV3-1
cdr3_nt: TGTGCCTCCACCCTCTACAGGCCATGGCACCCAACCAGAAACTATGGCTACACCTTC
cdr3_aa: CASTLYRPWHPTRNYGYTF

j_call: TRBJ2-7
d_call: -
cdr3_length: 12
clone_size: -
v_call: TRBV5-1
cdr3_nt: TGCGCCAGCAGACGGGACGCCAACGAGCAGTACTTC
cdr3_aa: CASRRDANEQYF

j_call: TRBJ2-7
d_call: TRBD2
cdr3_length: 15
clone_size: few
v_call: TRBV6-1
cdr3_nt: TGTGCCAGCCGGCCCGGACTAGCGCGTTCCTACGAGCAGTACTTC
cdr3_aa: CASRPGLARSYEQYF

j_call: TRBJ2-2
d_call: TRBD2
cdr3_length: 16
clone_size: -
v_call: TRBV5-1
cdr3_nt: TGCGCCAGCAGCATACTAGCGCCCACGAACACCGGGGAGCTGTTTTTT
cdr3_aa: CASSILAPTNTGELFF

j_call: TRBJ2-4
d_call: -
cdr3_length: 13
clone_size: many
v_call: TRBV5-1
cdr3_nt: TGCGCCAGCAGCTTGATGCCCGAGGGGATTCAGTACTTC
cdr3_aa: CASSLMPEGIQYF

j_call: TRBJ2-3
d_call: -
cdr3_length: 19
clone_size: many
v_call: TRBV20-1
cdr3_nt: TGCAGTGCTAGAGGCGGAGGGTTCAGAGGGACAGCTAGCACAGATACGCAGTATTTT
cdr3_aa: CSARGGGFRGTASTDTQYF

j_call: TRBJ2-7
d_call: -
cdr3_length: 11
clone_size: -
v_call: TRBV3-1
cdr3_nt: TGTGCCACCACCTCCAATTACGAGCAGTACTTC
cdr3_aa: CATTSNYEQYF

j_call: TRBJ1-1
d_call: TRBD1
cdr3_length: 17
clone_size: many
v_call: TRBV5-5
cdr3_nt: TGTGCCAGCAGACCTGTCGGGACAGGCCTCGGGGCCACTGAAGCTTTCTTT
cdr3_aa: CASRPVGTGLGATEAFF

j_call: TRBJ2-7
d_call: TRBD1
cdr3_length: 15
clone_size: few
v_call: TRBV6-1
cdr3_nt: TGTGCCAGCATGAGGTCGGGACAGGGAGTATACGAGCAGTACTTC
cdr3_aa: CASMRSGQGVYEQYF

j_call: TRBJ2-7
d_call: TRBD2
cdr3_length: 19
clone_size: many
v_call: TRBV5-1
cdr3_nt: TGCGCCAGCAGCCCCTATCCATTCTCTAGGACTAGCGGGAGTTACGAGCAGTACTTC
cdr3_aa: CASSPYPFSRTSGSYEQYF

j_call: TRBJ1-4
d_call: -
cdr3_length: 14
clone_size: -
v_call: TRBV29-1
cdr3_nt: TGCAGCGCTACCCTTTCCGGGGCTAATGAAAAACTGTTTTTT
cdr3_aa: CSATLSGANEKLFF

j_call: TRBJ2-5
d_call: TRBD1
cdr3_length: 14
clone_size: few
v_call: TRBV5-1
cdr3_nt: TGCGCCAGCAGCTTGCAACAGGGGGGAGAGACCCAGTACTTC
cdr3_aa: CASSLQQGGETQYF

j_call: TRBJ1-1
d_call: -
cdr3_length: 12
clone_size: many
v_call: TRBV12-3/TRBV12-4
cdr3_nt: TGTGCCAGCACCCCTCGCGACACTGAAGCTTTCTTT
cdr3_aa: CASTPRDTEAFF

j_call: TRBJ2-3
d_call: -
cdr3_length: 16
clone_size: many
v_call: TRBV7-2
cdr3_nt: TGTGCCAGCAGCTTATGGGGGATATCGGGCACAGATACGCAGTATTTT
cdr3_aa: CASSLWGISGTDTQYF

j_call: TRBJ1-1
d_call: TRBD1
cdr3_length: 14
clone_size: many
v_call: TRBV5-6
cdr3_nt: TGTGCCAGCAGCTTGGCGGGACAGGGTAGGAGAGCTTTCTTT
cdr3_aa: CASSLAGQGRRAFF

j_call: TRBJ1-3
d_call: -
cdr3_length: 17
clone_size: many
v_call: TRBV5-1
cdr3_nt: TGCGCCAGCAGCTTGCTGGGGGGGACTCTCTCTGGAAACACCATATATTTT
cdr3_aa: CASSLLGGTLSGNTIYF

j_call: TRBJ2-7
d_call: -
cdr3_length: 13
clone_size: many
v_call: TRBV10-3
cdr3_nt: TGTGCCATCGCACAGGAGACCCGTTACGAGCAGTACTTC
cdr3_aa: CAIAQETRYEQYF

j_call: TRBJ2-3
d_call: -
cdr3_length: 13
clone_size: -
v_call: TRBV29-1
cdr3_nt: TGCAGCGTTGATCCGGGGAGCACAGATACGCAGTATTTT
cdr3_aa: CSVDPGSTDTQYF

j_call: TRBJ2-2
d_call: TRBD1
cdr3_length: 15
clone_size: many
v_call: TRBV6-1
cdr3_nt: TGTGCCAGCAGCGAGGACAGGAAAAACACCGGGGAGCTGTTTTTT
cdr3_aa: CASSEDRKNTGELFF

j_call: TRBJ2-5
d_call: TRBD2
cdr3_length: 19
clone_size: many
v_call: TRBV12-3/TRBV12-4
cdr3_nt: TGTGCCAGCAGTTTCCTTGGACTAGCGGGAGGGTCCAACCAAGAGACCCAGTACTTC
cdr3_aa: CASSFLGLAGGSNQETQYF

j_call: TRBJ1-4
d_call: TRBD1
cdr3_length: 13
clone_size: few
v_call: TRBV12-5
cdr3_nt: TGTGCTAGTGGCGGGACAGGGAATGAAAAACTGTTTTTT
cdr3_aa: CASGGTGNEKLFF

j_call: TRBJ2-1
d_call: -
cdr3_length: 15
clone_size: many
v_call: TRBV9
cdr3_nt: TGTGCCAGCAGCGTCCCGGAGGGTCCCTGGGATGAGCAGTTCTTC
cdr3_aa: CASSVPEGPWDEQFF

j_call: TRBJ2-1
d_call: TRBD2
cdr3_length: 12
clone_size: many
v_call: TRBV12-3/TRBV12-4
cdr3_nt: TGTGCCAGCAGTTTTGGCGGGGGTGAGCAGTTCTTC
cdr3_aa: CASSFGGGEQFF

j_call: TRBJ2-7
d_call: TRBD1
cdr3_length: 15
clone_size: many
v_call: TRBV20-1
cdr3_nt: TGCAGTGCTAGAGCCCCGACAGGGATATCCTACGAGCAGTACTTC
cdr3_aa: CSARAPTGISYEQYF

j_call: TRBJ2-3
d_call: TRBD2
cdr3_length: 11
clone_size: many
v_call: TRBV29-1
cdr3_nt: TGCAGCGGTGTCAAGGGAGGGACGCAGTATTTT
cdr3_aa: CSGVKGGTQYF

j_call: TRBJ2-1
d_call: TRBD2
cdr3_length: 15
clone_size: -
v_call: TRBV7-8
cdr3_nt: TGTGCCAGCATAAGTGGCGGGAGAACCTACAATGAGCAGTTCTTC
cdr3_aa: CASISGGRTYNEQFF

j_call: TRBJ2-7
d_call: -
cdr3_length: 15
clone_size: -
v_call: TRBV10-2
cdr3_nt: TGCGCCAGCAGGGCACCGACAGGAGAGGGCTACGAGCAGTACTTC
cdr3_aa: CASRAPTGEGYEQYF

j_call: TRBJ2-7
d_call: -
cdr3_length: 11
clone_size: many
v_call: TRBV20-1
cdr3_nt: TGCAGTGCTACCCGGGACTACGAGCAGTACTTC
cdr3_aa: CSATRDYEQYF

j_call: TRBJ2-2
d_call: -
cdr3_length: 14
clone_size: few
v_call: TRBV6-1
cdr3_nt: TGTGCCAGCGCGGGACAGCCAAACACCGGGGAGCTGTTTTTT
cdr3_aa: CASAGQPNTGELFF

j_call: TRBJ2-7
d_call: -
cdr3_length: 11
clone_size: many
v_call: TRBV5-1
cdr3_nt: TGCGCCAGCAGCGGAAACTACGAGCAGTACTTC
cdr3_aa: CASSGNYEQYF

j_call: TRBJ2-7
d_call: -
cdr3_length: 10
clone_size: many
v_call: TRBV29-1
cdr3_nt: TGCAGCGCAACGGGTCACGAGCAGTACTTC
cdr3_aa: CSATGHEQYF

j_call: TRBJ1-1
d_call: -
cdr3_length: 12
clone_size: few
v_call: TRBV7-9
cdr3_nt: TGTTTCATCGGGGGCCTGAACACTGAAGCTTTCTTT
cdr3_aa: CFIGGLNTEAFF

j_call: TRBJ2-3
d_call: -
cdr3_length: 13
clone_size: few
v_call: TRBV29-1
cdr3_nt: TGCAGCGTTGCCAGCCTTATCACAGATACGCAGTATTTT
cdr3_aa: CSVASLITDTQYF

j_call: TRBJ2-1
d_call: -
cdr3_length: 16
clone_size: many
v_call: TRBV20-1
cdr3_nt: TGCAGTGCTGCGGATCGGGGAGGAACCAGTGACAATGAGCAGTTCTTC
cdr3_aa: CSAADRGGTSDNEQFF

j_call: TRBJ2-7
d_call: -
cdr3_length: 13
clone_size: many
v_call: TRBV7-9
cdr3_nt: TGTGCCAGCAGCTTAGGACAGCGCTACGAGCAGTACTTC
cdr3_aa: CASSLGQRYEQYF

j_call: TRBJ2-1
d_call: -
cdr3_length: 17
clone_size: -
v_call: TRBV3-1
cdr3_nt: TGTGCCAGCAGCCAACTTCCCGCTATAGTTTCATCCAATGAGCAGTTCTTC
cdr3_aa: CASSQLPAIVSSNEQFF

j_call: TRBJ2-3
d_call: -
cdr3_length: 14
clone_size: many
v_call: TRBV7-3
cdr3_nt: TGTGCCAGCAGCTTAGCGCCGGCGGCAGATACGCAGTATTTT
cdr3_aa: CASSLAPAADTQYF

j_call: TRBJ2-7
d_call: -
cdr3_length: 14
clone_size: -
v_call: TRBV12-3/TRBV12-4
cdr3_nt: TGTGCCAGCAGTTTAGGCGCCAGGGACTTCTTTCAGTACTTC
cdr3_aa: CASSLGARDFFQYF

j_call: TRBJ1-1
d_call: -
cdr3_length: 13
clone_size: many
v_call: TRBV29-1
cdr3_nt: TGCAGCGTTGGGGCAGGATATAACACTGAAGCTTTCTTT
cdr3_aa: CSVGAGYNTEAFF

j_call: TRBJ2-3
d_call: TRBD1
cdr3_length: 16
clone_size: many
v_call: TRBV5-1
cdr3_nt: TGCGCCAGCAGCTTGGACAGGGGCGGCAACACAGATACGCAGTATTTT
cdr3_aa: CASSLDRGGNTDTQYF

j_call: TRBJ2-7
d_call: TRBD1
cdr3_length: 13
clone_size: many
v_call: TRBV5-1
cdr3_nt: TGTGCCAGCAGTCTGGGACAGGGGGCAGAGCAGTACTTC
cdr3_aa: CASSLGQGAEQYF

j_call: TRBJ2-5
d_call: -
cdr3_length: 15
clone_size: -
v_call: TRBV12-3/TRBV12-4
cdr3_nt: TGTGCCAGCAGTTTCCCCGTGGGGATTGGAGAGACCCAGTACTTC
cdr3_aa: CASSFPVGIGETQYF

j_call: TRBJ2-7
d_call: -
cdr3_length: 13
clone_size: few
v_call: TRBV30
cdr3_nt: TGTGCCTGGGTATTTGGACGGGCCAACGAGCAGTACTTC
cdr3_aa: CAWVFGRANEQYF

j_call: TRBJ1-1
d_call: -
cdr3_length: 16
clone_size: -
v_call: TRBV5-1
cdr3_nt: TGCGCCAGCAGCTTGGCCCTGGACGGCTCGAACACTGAAGCTTTCTTT
cdr3_aa: CASSLALDGSNTEAFF

j_call: TRBJ2-6
d_call: -
cdr3_length: 17
clone_size: -
v_call: TRBV5-6
cdr3_nt: TGTGCCAGCAGCTTGAGGACTTCCTACTCTGGGGCCAACGTCCTGACTTTC
cdr3_aa: CASSLRTSYSGANVLTF

j_call: TRBJ2-5
d_call: TRBD1
cdr3_length: 16
clone_size: many
v_call: TRBV12-3/TRBV12-4
cdr3_nt: TGTGCCAGCAGTTTAGTCGCGGGACAGGTTGAGGAGACCCAGTACTTC
cdr3_aa: CASSLVAGQVEETQYF